These 7 T cell receptor beta chains share one sample of origin, sequenced in a study of T cells in Graves' hyperthyroidism and ophthalmopathy (dated by TCRdb to about 2019). Preparation of the library involved multiplex PCR. The instrument was an Illumina HiSeq 2000. The TCR beta CDR3 regions were amplified from the RNA transcripts. A first-round RT-PCR of the TCR CDR3 used the HTBI primer set with the Qiagen OneStep RT-PCR kit. The public sequencing data were trimmed at Q25 with fastp and processed into clonotypes with MiXCR by TCRdb, which kept only in-frame beta chains. Here each entry gathers all rows of one CDR3 protein and keeps the most common genes and DNA. Here the sample has about 290,000 distinct CDR3 sequences; roughly 15% occur a single time. The ten largest make up roughly 7.9% of the sample. The specimen sequenced was blood. These receptors were obtained from a middle-aged woman with Graves' hyperthyroidism.

This clonotype was recorded many times. The rearrangement links TRBV6-5 to TRBJ1-1; no firm D call. V was cut by 1 base and J by 4 bases, with 4 bases left in between. This CDR3 region has 12 residues. Germline CDR1 is MNHEY and CDR2 is SVGAGI. CDR3 region: CASSYYGTEAFF. CDR3 nucleotides: TGTGCCAGCAGTTACTATGGCACTGAAGCTTTCTTT.

Ten or more counts support this clonotype. The chain couples TRBV20-1 to TRBJ2-3; the D gene is possibly TRBD2 (7 bases). The CDR3 consists of 12 residues. V was pared by 7 bases and J by 1 base, with 9 bases between. The germline V gene has CDR1 DFQATT and CDR2 SNEGSKA (reference sequence). CDR3 amino acids: CSGGGGTDTQYF. In nucleotides, the CDR3 is TGCAGTGGAGGGGGGGGCACAGATACGCAGTATTTT.

This clonotype was observed at least ten times. V is TRBV29-1 and J is TRBJ1-2; 7 nucleotides match TRBD1. With 6 bases clipped from V and 6 bases from J, the junction kept 4 bases outside the gene matches. The CDR3 runs 11 residues. CDR1 and CDR2 (germline): SQVTM, ANQGSEA. The CDR3 loop reads CSVSTGDGYTF. The CDR3 coding sequence is TGCAGCGTCTCCACAGGGGATGGCTACACCTTC.

In its sample, this clonotype was seen many times. The V and J genes are TRBV7-8 and TRBJ2-5; 12 bases agree with TRBD2. The ends lost 5 bases at V and 5 bases at J; junction bases unmatched: 9. Germline V gene data show CDR1 as SGHVS and CDR2 as FQNEAQ. This CDR3 region has 16 residues. The CDR3 protein is CASSPRTSGMSETQYF. CDR3 DNA: TGTGCCAGCAGCCCCCGGACTAGCGGGATGAGTGAGACCCAGTACTTC.

This clonotype has a count of ten or more. The chain has TRBV7-8 and TRBJ2-5, with D hard to call. CDR1 and CDR2 (germline): SGHVS, FQNEAQ. The CDR3 has 14 amino acids. Trimming pared 0 bases from V and 0 bases from J, leaving 5 bases between. The DNA of the CDR3 is TGTGCCAGCAGCTTAGCAGAGGACCAAGAGACCCAGTACTTC. It yields the protein CASSLAEDQETQYF. Using reference TRBV7-8 and TRBJ2-5 for the parts outside the CDR3, the full variable domain is GAGVSQSPRYKVAKRGQDVALRCDPISGHVSLFWYQQALGQGPEFLTYFQNEAQLDKSGLPSDRFFAERPEGSVSTLKIQRTQQEDSAVYLCASSLAEDQETQYFGPGTRLLVL.

A remark on this clonotype: This sequence may be a read error, since a much larger clone differs from it by one base. V gene TRBV20-1 combines with J gene TRBJ1-3; D unclear. Germline values: CDR1 DFQATT, CDR2 SNEGSKA (reference sequence). The CDR3 is made up of 13 amino acids. V was pared by 6 bases and J by 0 bases, with 9 bases between. CDR3 sequence reads: CSAPGISGNTIYF. The CDR3 coding sequence is TGCAGTGCCCCGGGGATCTCTGGAAACACCATATATTTT.

This clonotype was counted ten times or more. This chain links TRBV11-3 with TRBJ2-3, with D maybe TRBD2 (6 bases). The V end was cut by 5 bases, the J end by 0 bases, with 12 bases between. From germline, CDR1 is SGHNT and CDR2 YENEEA. This CDR3 has 15 residues. DNA for the CDR3: TGTGCCAGCAGCCCCTGGGGGGAAAGCACAGATACGCAGTATTTT. Its protein product is CASSPWGESTDTQYF.